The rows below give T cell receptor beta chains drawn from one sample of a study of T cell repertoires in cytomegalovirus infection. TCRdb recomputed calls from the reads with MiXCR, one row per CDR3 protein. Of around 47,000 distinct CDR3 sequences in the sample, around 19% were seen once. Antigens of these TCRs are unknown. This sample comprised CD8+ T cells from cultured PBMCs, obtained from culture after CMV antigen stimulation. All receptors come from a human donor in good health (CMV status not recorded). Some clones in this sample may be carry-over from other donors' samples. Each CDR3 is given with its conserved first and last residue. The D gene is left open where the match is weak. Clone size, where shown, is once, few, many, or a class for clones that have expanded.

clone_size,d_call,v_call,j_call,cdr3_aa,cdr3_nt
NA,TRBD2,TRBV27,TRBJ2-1,CASSPFPSGGALYNEQFF,TGTGCCAGCAGTCCCTTTCCTAGCGGGGGGGCCCTCTACAATGAGCAGTTCTTC
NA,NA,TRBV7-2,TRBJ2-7,CASSFGPYYEQYF,TGTGCCAGCAGCTTCGGTCCCTACTACGAGCAGTACTTC
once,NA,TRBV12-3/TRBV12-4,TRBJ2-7,CASSSDGVEQYF,TGTGCCAGCAGCTCGGACGGGGTCGAGCAGTACTTC
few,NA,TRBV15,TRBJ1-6,CATSTNRVADSPLHF,TGTGCCACCAGCACCAACAGGGTTGCGGATTCACCCCTCCACTTT
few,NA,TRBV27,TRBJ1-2,CASSLAGMRGYTF,TGTGCCAGCAGTTTGGCAGGGATGAGAGGCTACACCTTC
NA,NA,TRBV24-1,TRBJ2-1,CATSTASSYNEQFF,TGTGCCACCTCGACGGCGAGCTCCTACAATGAGCAGTTCTTC
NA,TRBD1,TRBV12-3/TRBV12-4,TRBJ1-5,CASSHGTGKNQPQHF,TGTGCCAGCAGCCATGGGACAGGGAAAAATCAGCCCCAGCATTTT
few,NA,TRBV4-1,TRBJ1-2,CASSQQTELYGYTF,TGCGCCAGCAGCCAACAGACAGAGCTCTATGGCTACACCTTC
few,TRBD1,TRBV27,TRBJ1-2,CASSLSLKATDRTYGYTF,TGTGCCAGCAGTTTATCCCTCAAGGCCACGGACAGGACCTATGGCTACACCTTC
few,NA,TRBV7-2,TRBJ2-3,CASSLAGGITDTQYF,TGTGCCAGCAGCTTAGCAGGGGGGATCACAGATACGCAGTATTTT
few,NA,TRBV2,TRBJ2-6,CASSPFPSGANVLTF,TGTGCCAGCAGCCCGTTTCCCTCTGGGGCCAACGTCCTGACTTTC
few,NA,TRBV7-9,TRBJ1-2,CASSGHSGTAEKGYTF,TGTGCCAGCAGCGGGCACTCCGGGACGGCGGAGAAAGGCTACACCTTC
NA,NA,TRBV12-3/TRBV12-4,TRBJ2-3,CASSLEQALGADTQYF,TGTGCCAGCAGTTTAGAGCAGGCCCTCGGGGCAGATACGCAGTATTTT
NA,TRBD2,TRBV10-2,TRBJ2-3,CASRGLAATDTQYF,TGCGCCAGCCGCGGACTAGCAGCGACAGATACGCAGTATTTT
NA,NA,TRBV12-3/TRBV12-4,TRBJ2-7,CASSPLFSYEQYF,TGTGCCAGCAGTCCGCTCTTCTCCTACGAGCAGTACTTC
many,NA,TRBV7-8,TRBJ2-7,CASSQQRGPYEQYF,TGTGCCAGCAGTCAACAACGCGGACCTTACGAGCAGTACTTC
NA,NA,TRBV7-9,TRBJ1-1,CASSGTIGVNTEAFF,TGTGCCAGCAGTGGCACGATCGGAGTGAACACTGAAGCTTTCTTT
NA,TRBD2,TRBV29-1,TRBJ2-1,CSAPRRLAGRSYNEQFF,TGCAGCGCTCCAAGGAGACTAGCGGGGCGGTCCTACAATGAGCAGTTCTTC
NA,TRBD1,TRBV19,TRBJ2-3,CASSIVRQGADTQYF,TGTGCCAGTAGTATAGTACGACAGGGCGCAGATACGCAGTATTTT
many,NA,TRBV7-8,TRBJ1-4,CASSLAYIPGEKLFF,TGTGCCAGCAGCTTAGCCTACATTCCGGGGGAAAAACTGTTTTTT
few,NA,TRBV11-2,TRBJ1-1,CASRRGTVNTEAFF,TGTGCCAGCAGAAGAGGGACGGTGAACACTGAAGCTTTCTTT
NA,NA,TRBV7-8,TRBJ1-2,CASSSTQLLGNYGYTF,TGTGCCAGCAGCTCGACTCAATTACTGGGGAACTATGGCTACACCTTC
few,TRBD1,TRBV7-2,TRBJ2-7,CASSLGQGEGYEQYF,TGTGCCAGCAGCTTAGGACAGGGTGAAGGCTACGAGCAGTACTTC
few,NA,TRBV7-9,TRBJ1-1,CASSRSSENTEAFF,TGTGCCAGCAGCCGTTCCTCGGAGAACACTGAAGCTTTCTTT
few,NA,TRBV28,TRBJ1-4,CASRAKLGELFF,TGTGCCAGCAGGGCAAAACTAGGGGAACTGTTTTTT
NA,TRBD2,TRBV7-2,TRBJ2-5,CASSLGAGGRKETQYF,TGTGCCAGCAGCTTAGGGGCGGGGGGGCGGAAAGAGACCCAGTACTTC
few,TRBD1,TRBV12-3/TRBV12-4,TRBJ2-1,CASFGTAEQFF,TGTGCCAGCTTCGGGACAGCTGAGCAGTTCTTC
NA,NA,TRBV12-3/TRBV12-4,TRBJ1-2,CASRHPGVPNYGYTF,TGTGCCAGCAGGCACCCAGGGGTCCCTAACTATGGCTACACCTTC
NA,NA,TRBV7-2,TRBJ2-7,CASSLSSYEQYF,TGTGCCAGCAGCCTGAGCTCCTACGAGCAGTACTTC
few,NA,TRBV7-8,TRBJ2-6,CASSPWSISGANVLTF,TGTGCCAGCAGCCCTTGGTCCATCTCTGGGGCCAACGTCCTGACTTTC